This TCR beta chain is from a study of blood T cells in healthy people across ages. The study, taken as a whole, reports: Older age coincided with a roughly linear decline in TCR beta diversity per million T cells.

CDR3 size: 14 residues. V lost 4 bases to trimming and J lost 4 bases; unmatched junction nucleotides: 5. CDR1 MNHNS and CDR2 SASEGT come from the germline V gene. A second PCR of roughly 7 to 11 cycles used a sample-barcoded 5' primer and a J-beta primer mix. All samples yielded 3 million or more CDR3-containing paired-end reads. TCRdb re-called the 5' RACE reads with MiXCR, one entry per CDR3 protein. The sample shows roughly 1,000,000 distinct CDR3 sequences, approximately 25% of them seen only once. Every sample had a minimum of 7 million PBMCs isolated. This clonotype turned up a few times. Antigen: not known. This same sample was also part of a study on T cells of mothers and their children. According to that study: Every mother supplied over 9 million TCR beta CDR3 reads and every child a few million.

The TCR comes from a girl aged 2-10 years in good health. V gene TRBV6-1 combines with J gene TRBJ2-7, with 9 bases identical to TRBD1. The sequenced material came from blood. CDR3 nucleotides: TGTGCCAGCAGTGTGGACAGGGGCCCATACGAGCAGTACTTC. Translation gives CASSVDRGPYEQYF.